This T cell receptor (beta chain) was recovered during a study of T cell repertoires in aging, cancer and after chemotherapy. The CDR3 consists of 13 residues. The V gene's germline CDR1 is MNHNS and CDR2 SASEGT. Trimming took off 6 bases at V and 4 bases at J, with 10 bases between the two ends. TCR beta rearrangements were amplified from peripheral blood genomic DNA. Multiplex touch-down PCR with TRB-A/B primers amplified rearranged V-D-J TRB sequences. TCRdb called the multiplex PCR reads again in MiXCR, with one record for every CDR3 protein. The sample shows approximately 11,000 distinct CDR3 sequences, about 40% of them seen only once. This clonotype was recorded a few times.

This TCR was sampled from a human donor in good health. V gene TRBV6-1 combines with J gene TRBJ1-5; D remains unclear. The sequencing sample was made of blood. Here the CDR3 reads CASRRAVNQPQHF. For the CDR3, the DNA is TGTGCCAGCAGGCGGGCAGTTAATCAGCCCCAGCATTTT.